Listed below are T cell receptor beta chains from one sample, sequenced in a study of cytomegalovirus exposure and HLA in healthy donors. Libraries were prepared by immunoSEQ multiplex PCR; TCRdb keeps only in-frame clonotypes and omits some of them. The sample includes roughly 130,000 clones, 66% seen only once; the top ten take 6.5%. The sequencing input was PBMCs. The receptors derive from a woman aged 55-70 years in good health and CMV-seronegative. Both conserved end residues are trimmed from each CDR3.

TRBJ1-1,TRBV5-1,ASSSGQGNTEAF
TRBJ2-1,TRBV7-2,ASSLGRVQDEQF
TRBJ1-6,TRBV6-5,ASSSGQGNSPLH
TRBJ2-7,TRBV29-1,SVVVASYEQY
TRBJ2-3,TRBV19,ASSMRQGLGTDTQY
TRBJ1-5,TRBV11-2,ASSLGQGLQPQH
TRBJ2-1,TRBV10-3,AISDAISDGNEQF
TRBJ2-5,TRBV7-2,ASSFGGKETQY
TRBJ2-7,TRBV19,ASGDRSAPYEQY
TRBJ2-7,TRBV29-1,SVKATSGRGDEQY
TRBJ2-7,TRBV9,ASSVDPGYEQY
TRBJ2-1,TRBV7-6,ASSLVSGTNSDNEQF
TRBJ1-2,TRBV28,ASRPGGDRGYT
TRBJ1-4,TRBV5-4,ASSLHRDRGSTNEKLF
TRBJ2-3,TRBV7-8,ASSLRGGAGRTDTQY
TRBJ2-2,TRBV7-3,ASSLGGAMWTGELF
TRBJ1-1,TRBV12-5,ASGWGTDYTEAF
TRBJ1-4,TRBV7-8,ASSLAGVSTNEKLF
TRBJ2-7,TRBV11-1,ASSLRGTGGVYEQY
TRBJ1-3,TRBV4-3,ASSQARTGSGNTIY